This entry features one T cell receptor (beta chain) sequence. The germline CDR1 and CDR2 sequences are SGHAT and FQNNGV. The CDR3 runs to 18 residues. J was trimmed by 2 bases and V by 4 bases; bases with no gene match: 8. TCRdb called the 5' RACE reads again in MiXCR, with one record for every CDR3 protein. The data contain around 250,000 distinct CDR3 sequences, about 8.3% of them singletons. These data originate in a study of identical twins. These same records also appear under a second study, on yellow fever vaccine responses in identical twins.

This chain connects TRBV11-2 to TRBJ2-7; 16 bases match TRBD2. The receptor was derived from a woman younger than 35 in good health. The material sequenced was CD8+ T cells sorted from blood. CDR3 nucleotides: TGTGCCAGCAGCTGGGCCCGGGGACTAGCGGGGGGGCCCTACGAGCAGTACTTC. It yields the protein CASSWARGLAGGPYEQYF. The full variable domain, with the rest looked up from reference TRBV11-2 and TRBJ2-7, is EAGVAQSPRYKIIEKRQSVAFWCNPISGHATLYWYQQILGQGPKLLIQFQNNGVVDDSQLPKDRFSAERLKGVDSTLKIQPAKLEDSAVYLCASSWARGLAGGPYEQYFGPGTRLTVT.